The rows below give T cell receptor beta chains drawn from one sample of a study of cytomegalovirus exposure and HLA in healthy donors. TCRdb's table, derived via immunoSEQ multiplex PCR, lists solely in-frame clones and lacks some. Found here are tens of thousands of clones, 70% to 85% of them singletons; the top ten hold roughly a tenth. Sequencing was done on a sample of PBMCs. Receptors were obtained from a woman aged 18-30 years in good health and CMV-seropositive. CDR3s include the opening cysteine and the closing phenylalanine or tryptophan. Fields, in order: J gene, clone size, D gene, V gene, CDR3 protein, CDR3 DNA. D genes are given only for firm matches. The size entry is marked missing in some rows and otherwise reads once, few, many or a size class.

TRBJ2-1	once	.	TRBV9	CASSPFWAGLNNEQFF	TGTGCCAGCAGCCCGTTCTGGGCAGGACTCAACAATGAGCAGTTCTTC
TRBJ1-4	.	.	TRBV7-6	CASSLGPRTRMDGEKLFF	TGTGCCAGCAGCTTGGGGCCCCGGACGCGCATGGACGGTGAAAAACTGTTTTTT
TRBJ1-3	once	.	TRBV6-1	CASITGTGNTIYF	TGTGCCAGCATCACAGGGACAGGAAACACCATATATTTT
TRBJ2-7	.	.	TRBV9	CASSVGTAEPYEQYF	TGTGCCAGCAGCGTAGGGACAGCGGAACCCTACGAGCAGTACTTC
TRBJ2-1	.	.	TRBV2	CASPPVHRGEQFF	TGTGCCAGCCCCCCGGTACACCGGGGGGAGCAGTTCTTC
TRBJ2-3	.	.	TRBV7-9	CAGSSQDTQYF	TGTGCCGGCAGCTCCCAAGATACGCAGTATTTT
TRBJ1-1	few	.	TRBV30	CAFGQPNTEAFF	TGTGCATTCGGACAGCCTAACACTGAAGCTTTCTTT
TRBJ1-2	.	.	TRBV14	CASSQRTDGGYGYTF	TGTGCCAGCAGCCAACGCACAGACGGAGGTTATGGCTACACCTTC
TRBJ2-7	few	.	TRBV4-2	CASSQARDTYEQYF	TGTGCCAGCAGCCAAGCCCGGGACACCTACGAGCAGTACTTC
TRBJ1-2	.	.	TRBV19	CASREGTSDGYTF	TGTGCCAGTAGGGAGGGAACATCTGATGGCTACACCTTC
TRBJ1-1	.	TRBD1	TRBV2	CASKPGTGENTEAFF	TGTGCCAGCAAACCCGGGACAGGGGAGAACACTGAAGCTTTCTTT
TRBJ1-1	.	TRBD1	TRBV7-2	CASRRDRGGTEAFF	TGTGCCAGCAGGAGGGACAGGGGGGGCACTGAAGCTTTCTTT
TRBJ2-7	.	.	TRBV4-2	CASSQDILASSYEQYF	TGTGCCAGCAGCCAAGATATCCTAGCGAGCTCCTACGAGCAGTACTTC
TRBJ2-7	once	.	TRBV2	CASSVLVAYEQYF	TGTGCCAGCAGTGTGCTAGTAGCCTACGAGCAGTACTTC
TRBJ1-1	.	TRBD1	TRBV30	CAWSGTGAPEAFF	TGTGCCTGGAGTGGAACAGGGGCACCTGAAGCTTTCTTT
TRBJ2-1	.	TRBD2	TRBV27	CASTLTSVSNEQFF	TGTGCCAGCACCCTGACTAGCGTCTCCAATGAGCAGTTCTTC